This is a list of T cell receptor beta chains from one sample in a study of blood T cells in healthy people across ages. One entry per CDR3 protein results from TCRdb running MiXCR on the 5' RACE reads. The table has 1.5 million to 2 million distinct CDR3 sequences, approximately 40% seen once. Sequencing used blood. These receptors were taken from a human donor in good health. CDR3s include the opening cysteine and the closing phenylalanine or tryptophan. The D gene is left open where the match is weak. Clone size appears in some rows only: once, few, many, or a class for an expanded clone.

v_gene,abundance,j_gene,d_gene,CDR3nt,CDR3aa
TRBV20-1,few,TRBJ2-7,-,TGCAGTGCTAGTTGGGTCGGCGAGCAGTACTTC,CSASWVGEQYF
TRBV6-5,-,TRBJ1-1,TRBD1,TGTGCCAGCAGTTGGATGGGGACAGATGCTGAAGCTTTCTTT,CASSWMGTDAEAFF
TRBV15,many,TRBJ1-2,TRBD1,TGTGCCACCAAGGACAGGGGGCAGGGCTACACCTTC,CATKDRGQGYTF
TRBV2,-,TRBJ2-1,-,TGTGCCAGCAGTGCCTGGACTGGTACCTACAATGAGCAGTTCTTC,CASSAWTGTYNEQFF
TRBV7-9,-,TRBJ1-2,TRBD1,TGTGCCAGCAGCCCCTCGGACAGGGCCGATGGCTACACCTTC,CASSPSDRADGYTF
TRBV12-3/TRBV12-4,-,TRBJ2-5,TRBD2,TGTGCCAGCAGCTTCGACTTAGGGACTAGCGGGGGGGCAGGGGAGACCCAGTACTTC,CASSFDLGTSGGAGETQYF
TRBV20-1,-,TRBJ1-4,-,TGCAGTGCAGACTCCGGGAACAGGTTTAATGAAAAACTGTTTTTT,CSADSGNRFNEKLFF
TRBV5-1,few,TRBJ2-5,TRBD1,TGCGCCAGCAGCTTGGGAATACAGGGGGAGACCCAGTACTTC,CASSLGIQGETQYF
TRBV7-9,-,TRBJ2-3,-,TGTGCCAGCAGCGCCGGTGGGGAATGGTCGCAGTATTTT,CASSAGGEWSQYF
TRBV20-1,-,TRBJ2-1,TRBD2,TGCAGTGCTTTCACTAGCGGGGGGGCATCCTACAATGAGCAGTTCTTC,CSAFTSGGASYNEQFF
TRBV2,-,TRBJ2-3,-,TGTGCCAGCACGGGGAGACCACTCACAGATACGCAGTATTTT,CASTGRPLTDTQYF
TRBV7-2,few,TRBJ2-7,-,TGTGCCCGCAGCGCCCGCCAGGGGAACTACGAGCAGTACTTC,CARSARQGNYEQYF
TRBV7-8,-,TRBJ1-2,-,TGTGCCATCCCGCTCGACGGGGGCGGCTACACCTTC,CAIPLDGGGYTF
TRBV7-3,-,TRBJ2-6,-,TGTGCCAGCAGCTTAATCGGGGTAGCGTACTCTGGGGCCAACGTCCTGACTTTC,CASSLIGVAYSGANVLTF
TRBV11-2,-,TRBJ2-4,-,TGTGCCAGCAGCCTCCACATTCAAAGCGGGACAAATTTAAATGAGCAGTACTTC,CASSLHIQSGTNLNEQYF
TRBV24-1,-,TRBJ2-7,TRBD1,TGTGCCACCAGTGATGGACAGGGGCGGTCCTACGAGCAGTACTTC,CATSDGQGRSYEQYF
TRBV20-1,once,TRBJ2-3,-,TGCAGTGCTGGGCTCCCCGATACGCAGTATTTT,CSAGLPDTQYF
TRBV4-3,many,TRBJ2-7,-,TGCGCCAGCAGCCAAGATAGACAATCCCCCTACGAGCAGTACTTC,CASSQDRQSPYEQYF
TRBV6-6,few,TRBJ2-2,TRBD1,TGTGCCAGCAGTTCTGGACAGGGCGGAGCCGGGGAGCTGTTTTTT,CASSSGQGGAGELFF
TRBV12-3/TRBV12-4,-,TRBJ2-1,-,TGTGCCAGCATTATACAGGGACGCTCCTACAATGAGCAGTTCTTC,CASIIQGRSYNEQFF
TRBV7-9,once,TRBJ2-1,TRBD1,TGTGCCATCTTAAAGGGGGCCCCCTACAATGAGCAGTTCTTC,CAILKGAPYNEQFF
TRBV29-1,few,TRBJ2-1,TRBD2,TGCAGCACCGGCGGGAGAGCGGGGGACCCTTACAATGAGCAGTTCTTC,CSTGGRAGDPYNEQFF
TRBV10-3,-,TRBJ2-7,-,TGTGCCATAGACCCCGGTTCGGGCGAAACCTACGAGCAGTACTTC,CAIDPGSGETYEQYF
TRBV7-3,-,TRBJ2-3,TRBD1,TGTGCCAGCAGCGCGACAGGGGTCGGGACAGATACGCAGTATTTT,CASSATGVGTDTQYF
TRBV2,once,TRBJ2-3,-,TGTGCCAGCAGTGATAGTTTCACAGATACGCAGTATTTT,CASSDSFTDTQYF
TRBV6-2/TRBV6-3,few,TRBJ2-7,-,TGTGCCAGCCGGGACTGGAGGATCTACGAGCAGTACTTC,CASRDWRIYEQYF
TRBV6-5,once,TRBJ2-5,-,TGTGCCAGCAGCCAAAACAGGGCGCTAAAGACCCAGTACTTC,CASSQNRALKTQYF
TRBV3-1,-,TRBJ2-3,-,TGTGCCAGCAGCCAAGGATGGGGTACGCAGTATTTT,CASSQGWGTQYF
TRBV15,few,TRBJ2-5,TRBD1,TGTGCCACCAGCGAACAAACCAGGGGGACGGAGACCCAGTACTTC,CATSEQTRGTETQYF
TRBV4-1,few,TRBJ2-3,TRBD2,TGCGCCAGCAGCCAAGCATCGATAGCGGGGGTTCATAGCACAGATACGCAGTATTTT,CASSQASIAGVHSTDTQYF
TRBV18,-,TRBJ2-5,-,TGTGCCAGCTCACAACAGACGAAAGAGACCCAGTACTTC,CASSQQTKETQYF
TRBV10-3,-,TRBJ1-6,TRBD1,TGTGCCATCAGTCCCTACAGGGGGCAGGATTCACCCCTCCACTTT,CAISPYRGQDSPLHF
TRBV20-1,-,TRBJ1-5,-,TGCAGTGCTAGGCCCACAGGTAATAGCAATCAGCCCCAGCATTTT,CSARPTGNSNQPQHF
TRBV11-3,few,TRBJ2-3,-,TGTGCCAGCAGCATTCTTTCTAGCACAGATACGCAGTATTTT,CASSILSSTDTQYF
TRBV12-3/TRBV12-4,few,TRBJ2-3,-,TGTGCCAGCAGCCCTCACCAGGGATTGGCAGATACGCAGTATTTT,CASSPHQGLADTQYF
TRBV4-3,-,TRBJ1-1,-,TGCGCCAGCAGCCAAGCTTTGAGACGGGCTGAAGCTTTCTTT,CASSQALRRAEAFF
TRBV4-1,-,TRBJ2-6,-,TGCGCCAGCAGCCAACCTTGGGGTGGGCCTGGGGCCAACGTCCTGACTTTC,CASSQPWGGPGANVLTF
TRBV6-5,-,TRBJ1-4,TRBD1,TGTGCCAGCAGTTACTCGAGGCTTCGGGGGACAGCTAATGAAAAACTGTTTTTT,CASSYSRLRGTANEKLFF
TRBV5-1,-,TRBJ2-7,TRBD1,TGCGCCAGCAGCGCCGAGGGGGCAAAGAACGAGCAGTACTTC,CASSAEGAKNEQYF